The rows below give T cell receptor beta chains drawn from one sample of a study of blood T cell repertoires in COVID-19. Measured with immunoSEQ multiplex PCR; TCRdb has only the in-frame clones, and not every one. The table includes some 66,000 clones, around 76% detected once. The sequencing input was peripheral blood. Source of these receptors: an elderly woman with acute or convalescent COVID-19. Each CDR3 is given without its conserved first and last residue. Each record gives: D gene, V gene, CDR3 protein. D genes are given only for firm matches.

d_gene: TRBD1
v_gene: TRBV5-1
CDR3aa: ASRRTGRSTDTQY

d_gene: TRBD1
v_gene: TRBV4-2
CDR3aa: ASSQPGGQGESYGYT

d_gene: TRBD2
v_gene: TRBV7-8
CDR3aa: ASSLASGSSEQY

d_gene: .
v_gene: TRBV2
CDR3aa: ASSATTTANQPQH

d_gene: TRBD1
v_gene: TRBV27
CDR3aa: ASSLQGAYNEQF

d_gene: .
v_gene: TRBV27
CDR3aa: ASIEDGGHEQF

d_gene: .
v_gene: TRBV5-6
CDR3aa: ASSLTGGGDYGYT

d_gene: TRBD2
v_gene: TRBV28
CDR3aa: ASWTSGRNEQF

d_gene: .
v_gene: TRBV10-3
CDR3aa: ASSLGSEQF

d_gene: TRBD1
v_gene: TRBV7-3
CDR3aa: ASSQDRGRETQY

d_gene: .
v_gene: TRBV6-5
CDR3aa: ASSYRGFENEQY

d_gene: .
v_gene: TRBV28
CDR3aa: ASRRPPGGLGTEAF

d_gene: TRBD2
v_gene: TRBV4-1
CDR3aa: ASSQDIAGEKDTQY

d_gene: .
v_gene: TRBV20-1
CDR3aa: SAVRGNTIY

d_gene: .
v_gene: TRBV2
CDR3aa: ASSTEGGAWEKLF

d_gene: .
v_gene: TRBV2
CDR3aa: ASSEQGTGNQPQH

d_gene: .
v_gene: TRBV7-3
CDR3aa: ASSLTLQTRNEQF

d_gene: .
v_gene: TRBV5-6
CDR3aa: ASSFFVASSEQY

d_gene: TRBD2
v_gene: TRBV7-9
CDR3aa: ARDKAGVNTGELF

d_gene: TRBD1
v_gene: TRBV10-3
CDR3aa: AISGMDRDYGYT

d_gene: .
v_gene: TRBV28
CDR3aa: ASSRWGEGQEKLF

d_gene: TRBD2
v_gene: TRBV28
CDR3aa: ASITGTTPYEQY